This entry lists 31 T cell receptor beta chains sequenced from one sample in a study of spatial heterogeneity in lung cancer. Noted time point: blood at routine non-recurrence follow-up after resection. TCRdb ran MiXCR on the 5' RACE reads and lists one entry per CDR3 protein. The sample contains roughly 110,000 distinct CDR3 sequences, 10% to 14% of which appear only once. Sequences were derived from PBMCs, sampled at follow-up. Source of these receptors: a female donor with early-stage non-small cell lung cancer.

This clonotype was recorded a few times. The V gene is TRBV6-2 or TRBV6-3, the J gene TRBJ2-7; TRBD1 matches at 9 bases. The CDR3 sequence is 17 residues long. Germline CDR1 reads MNHEY; CDR2 reads SVGEGT. The trim removed 6 bases at V and 2 bases at J, leaving 14 bases unmatched. DNA of the CDR3: TGTGCCAGCAGGCGACAAGGACAGGGGATAGGGACCTACGAGCAGTACTTC. This gives the protein CASRRQGQGIGTYEQYF.

This clonotype was seen only a few times. The V gene is TRBV27, the J gene TRBJ2-7; 9 bases map to TRBD2. The V and J ends lost 5 bases and 3 bases, in that order; junction bases with no gene match: 14. The CDR3 has 17 residues. The V gene's germline CDR1 is MNHEY and CDR2 SMNVEV (reference sequence). The CDR3 bases are TGTGCCAGCAGTCCTGGTCGGCCTAGCGGGACTGGCTACGAGCAGTACGTC. Protein sequence: CASSPGRPSGTGYEQYV.

This clonotype has a count of ten or more. This chain joins TRBV29-1 and TRBJ1-1; no clear D gene. In germline, CDR1 is SQVTM, CDR2 ANQGSEA. The CDR3 is made up of 15 amino acids. V was trimmed by 3 bases and J by 1 base, leaving 15 bases between them. This CDR3 is CSVEREDRPNTEAFF. CDR3 in DNA: TGCAGCGTTGAGCGGGAGGATAGGCCGAACACTGAAGCTTTCTTT.

This clonotype has just a few counts. The chain links TRBV24-1 to TRBJ2-1; 7 bases are shared with TRBD1. The length of the CDR3 is 14 residues. The V gene end was trimmed by 9 bases and the J gene end by 4 bases; junction bases not matched to a gene: 8. Germline V gene sequence: CDR1 KGHDR, CDR2 SFDVKD. This CDR3 is CATSEQGVYNEQFF. The CDR3 DNA reads TGTGCCACCTCGGAGCAGGGGGTTTACAATGAGCAGTTCTTC.

This clonotype was recorded a few times. The gene calls are TRBV29-1 and TRBJ1-2; D is perhaps TRBD1 (5 bases). Germline-derived CDR1 and CDR2 are SQVTM and ANQGSEA. Trimming left V 4 bases short and J 7 bases short, with 10 bases between. This CDR3 spans 11 amino acids. DNA for the CDR3: TGCAGCGTTGGGGGAGGGGCTGGCTACACCTTC. This gives the protein CSVGGGAGYTF.

This clonotype occurred a few times. The gene calls are TRBV7-8 and TRBJ2-1, with D uncertain. Trimming left V 1 base short and J 12 bases short, with 7 bases between. The CDR3 covers 11 residues. The germline V gene encodes CDR1 SGHVS and CDR2 FQNEAQ. The CDR3 bases are TGTGCCAGCAGCTTAGGTTTGGCGCAGTTCTTC. Protein sequence: CASSLGLAQFF.

This rearrangement joins TRBV30 to TRBJ2-3; 7 bases are a match to TRBD2. The germline CDR1 and CDR2 sequences are GTSNPN and SVGIG (reference sequence). V trimming: 1 base; J trimming: 2 bases; junction bases outside the gene matches: 6. This CDR3 comprises 15 residues. The CDR3 region has the DNA TGTGCCTGGAGTGAACTAGCGCGGATCACAGATACGCAGTATTTT. Amino acids: CAWSELARITDTQYF. Filled out from reference TRBV30 and TRBJ2-3, the complete variable domain reads SQTIHQWPATLVQPVGSPLSLECTVEGTSNPNLYWYRQAAGRGLQLLFYSVGIGQISSEVPQNLSASRPQDRQFILSSKKLLLSDSGFYLCAWSELARITDTQYFGPGTRLTVL.

The chain couples TRBV12-3 or TRBV12-4 to TRBJ2-2, with a weak D call TRBD2 (5 bases). CDR3 length: 13 residues. Trimming pared 5 bases from V and 6 bases from J, leaving 10 bases between. CDR3 nucleotides: TGTGCCAGCAGTAATCTAGCTTCCGGGGAGCTGTTTTTT. Residues: CASSNLASGELFF.

The chain links TRBV5-4 to TRBJ2-7; D not resolved. V was clipped by 2 bases and J by 2 bases, with 17 bases between them. The CDR3 runs 16 residues. From germline, CDR1 is SGHNT and CDR2 YYREEE (reference sequence). In nucleotides, the CDR3 is TGTGCCAGCAGCTTTCTTGGTTATGTGGAAACCTACGAGCAGTACTTC. It translates to CASSFLGYVETYEQYF.

The chain recombines TRBV7-3 with TRBJ2-7; 9 bases align to TRBD2. With 3 bases clipped from V and 7 bases from J, the junction kept 4 bases outside the gene matches. The CDR3 runs to 13 residues. Germline V lookup: CDR1 SGHTA, CDR2 FQGTGA. The CDR3 here is CASSFGLASEQYF. The CDR3 DNA sequence: TGTGCCAGCAGCTTCGGACTAGCGAGTGAGCAGTACTTC.

This clonotype was found a few times. The rearrangement links TRBV12-3 or TRBV12-4 to TRBJ1-3, with D possibly matching TRBD1 (6 bases). Trimming pared 5 bases from V and 2 bases from J, leaving 13 bases between. The CDR3 spans 15 residues. The CDR3 spells CASSDPQGTGNTIYF. The CDR3, as DNA: TGTGCCAGCAGTGATCCGCAGGGGACTGGAAACACCATATATTTT.

This clonotype appeared many times. The chain couples TRBV6-1 to TRBJ1-2; D possibly corresponds to TRBD1 (6 bases). The germline V gene encodes CDR1 MNHNS and CDR2 SASEGT. The CDR3 runs to 15 residues. V was trimmed by 5 bases and J by 8 bases, leaving 21 bases between them. As DNA, the CDR3 is TGTGCCAGCAGTACAAGCCTACAGGGAGTAGGAGGCTACACCTTC. Translating gives CASSTSLQGVGGYTF.

This clonotype was recorded a few times. This chain joins TRBV29-1 and TRBJ1-2, with D unresolved. CDR1 is SQVTM and CDR2 is ANQGSEA in the germline V gene. Trimming stripped 3 bases from V and 4 bases from J, with 3 bases between. The CDR3 covers 10 residues. The CDR3 reads CSVDRYGYTF. In nucleotides, the CDR3 is TGCAGCGTTGATCGCTATGGCTACACCTTC.

The rearrangement links TRBV24-1 to TRBJ2-3; no clear D. The germline CDR1 and CDR2 sequences are KGHDR and SFDVKD. The CDR3 contains 14 residues. V was pared by 4 bases and J by 6 bases, with 13 bases between. This CDR3 reads CATSDPTLRDTQYF. CDR3 DNA: TGTGCCACCAGTGACCCGACGTTGCGGGATACGCAGTATTTT.

This clonotype was recorded at least ten times. The rearrangement joins TRBV5-1 to TRBJ2-5; weak D call: TRBD2 (5 bases). This CDR3 is 13 amino acids long. Germline V gene sequence: CDR1 SGHRS, CDR2 YFSETQ. Between the trimmed V and J ends, which lost 0 bases and 4 bases, there was a span of 7 bases. The chain's CDR3 is CASSLARGETQYF. CDR3 nucleotide sequence: TGCGCCAGCAGCTTGGCCCGGGGAGAGACCCAGTACTTC.

The rearrangement joins TRBV9 to TRBJ2-3; 15 bases align to TRBD2. The CDR3 runs 17 residues. Germline CDR1 is SGDLS and CDR2 is YYNGEE. J gave up 3 bases and V 0 bases, and 2 bases lay outside the gene matches. The CDR3 reads CASSVVGTSGRTDTQYF. CDR3 sequence (DNA): TGTGCCAGCAGCGTAGTTGGGACTAGCGGGAGGACAGATACGCAGTATTTT.

This clonotype was counted a few times. The chain carries TRBV7-2 and TRBJ1-2, with TRBD1 identical over 7 bases. CDR3 length equals 15 residues. V shed 5 bases, J shed 4 bases, and the junction held 10 bases outside the gene matches. CDR1 and CDR2 (germline): SGHTA, FQGNSA. The CDR3 sequence is CASSRAGGQGYGYTF. In DNA form, the CDR3 reads TGTGCCAGCAGCCGCGCAGGGGGGCAAGGCTATGGCTACACCTTC.

The gene calls are TRBV9 and TRBJ1-6, with D possibly matching TRBD1 (5 bases). The CDR3 runs 13 residues. Germline V gives CDR1 SGDLS, CDR2 YYNGEE. V was cut by 0 bases and J by 10 bases, with 8 bases left in between. DNA for the CDR3: TGTGCCAGCAGCGTAGTGGGGGACTCACCCCTCCACTTT. It yields the protein CASSVVGDSPLHF.

This clonotype has just a few counts. The V and J genes are TRBV7-2 and TRBJ2-1; the match to TRBD2 covers 10 bases. V lost 0 bases to trimming and J lost 4 bases; unmatched junction nucleotides: 6. This CDR3 has 17 residues. Germline V CDR1 and CDR2: SGHTA, FQGNSA. In DNA, the CDR3 is TGTGCCAGCAGCTTAGCAGCGGGAGGGCCCGGGTACAATGAGCAGTTCTTC. Translated: CASSLAAGGPGYNEQFF.

This clonotype was detected only a few times. The genes are TRBV7-8 and TRBJ1-6; 7 bases line up with TRBD1. In germline, CDR1 is SGHVS, CDR2 FQNEAQ. CDR3 length: 15 residues. V lost 5 bases and J lost 6; bases outside the gene matches: 7. DNA of the CDR3: TGTGCCAGCAGCGTCTCGGGACAGCTTAATTCACCCCTCCACTTT. Its translation is CASSVSGQLNSPLHF.

This clonotype was seen a handful of times. V gene TRBV12-3 or TRBV12-4 combines with J gene TRBJ2-3; D remains ambiguous. Trimming cost V 3 bases and J 5 bases, with 9 bases left between them. CDR3 length equals 13 residues. The chain's CDR3 is CASSLGALDTQYF. The CDR3 bases are TGTGCCAGCAGTTTGGGTGCGTTAGATACGCAGTATTTT.

The chain couples TRBV20-1 to TRBJ2-1, with D unresolved. Trimming removed 0 bases at V and 3 bases at J, with 18 bases between. CDR3 length equals 17 residues. The germline V gene has CDR1 DFQATT and CDR2 SNEGSKA (reference sequence). The chain's CDR3 is CSARDRQARAYYNEQFF. The CDR3 DNA reads as TGCAGTGCTAGAGATCGTCAGGCTCGCGCATACTACAATGAGCAGTTCTTC.

This clonotype was recorded a few times. The V and J genes are TRBV10-2 and TRBJ2-1, with 13 positions matching TRBD2. Germline V gene lookup returns CDR1 WSHSY and CDR2 SAAADI. The CDR3 runs 15 residues. With V trimmed by 8 bases and J by 8 bases, 9 bases remained unmatched. CDR3 amino acids: CASHFGTSGKYEQFF. The CDR3 region has the DNA TGCGCCAGCCATTTCGGGACTAGCGGGAAGTATGAGCAGTTCTTC.

The chain has TRBV28 and TRBJ2-1, with 7 bases fitting TRBD2. CDR1 and CDR2 (germline): MDHEN, SYDVKM. Germline trimming cut 3 bases from V and 7 bases from J; bases unmatched to any gene: 12. The CDR3 consists of 16 residues. The CDR3: CASSLTAVAGVNEQFF. DNA of the CDR3: TGTGCCAGCAGTTTGACGGCCGTGGCGGGAGTAAATGAGCAGTTCTTC.

This clonotype was seen ten or more times. The V and J genes are TRBV7-2 and TRBJ2-3; 7 bases agree with TRBD2. Trimming removed 9 bases from V and 5 bases from J; junction bases left unmatched: 8. The length of the CDR3 is 13 residues. Germline CDR1 is SGHTA and CDR2 is FQGNSA. This CDR3 reads CASSSGMKDTQYF. The CDR3 bases are TGTGCCAGTTCAAGCGGGATGAAAGATACGCAGTATTTT.

Many counts were recorded for this clonotype. The CDR3 DNA follows: TGCAGCGTGATCCCTGAGAATGAGCAGTTCTTC. Translated, it gives CSVIPENEQFF. The chain uses TRBV29-1 and TRBJ2-1; D unresolved. Trimming shortened V by 6 bases and J by 7 bases, and 10 bases separated the two germline ends. The CDR3 consists of 11 residues. The germline CDR1 and CDR2 sequences are SQVTM and ANQGSEA.

In its sample, this clonotype was seen a few times. The chain recombines TRBV5-1 with TRBJ1-1, with 7 bases lining up with TRBD1. The CDR3 runs 15 residues. Losses at the gene ends were 4 bases for V and 1 base for J; bases not matched to a gene: 7. Germline V gene sequence: CDR1 SGHRS, CDR2 YFSETQ. The CDR3 sequence: CASSTDRARNTEAFF. CDR3 bases: TGCGCCAGCAGCACAGACAGGGCTCGGAACACTGAAGCTTTCTTT.

This clonotype was found a few times. The genes are TRBV7-2 and TRBJ2-5, with 9 nucleotides matching TRBD1. The CDR3 totals 14 residues. CDR1 is SGHTA and CDR2 is FQGNSA in the germline V gene. Trimming took 4 bases from V and 4 from J; bases not matched to a gene: 4. The CDR3 DNA sequence: TGTGCCAGCAGCTGGGACAGGGACATAGAGACCCAGTACTTC. This translates into CASSWDRDIETQYF.

This clonotype occurred a few times. This chain uses TRBV15 with TRBJ2-5; D uncertain. There are 14 residues in the CDR3. Germline lookup yields CDR1 LNHNV and CDR2 YYDKDF (reference sequence). Deletions cut 4 bases from V and 2 bases from J, with 11 bases between. The CDR3 region has the DNA TGTGCCACCAGCATTAGACTGATGCAAGAGACCCAGTACTTC. It specifies CATSIRLMQETQYF.

The table lists this clonotype with a few counts. The chain carries TRBV14 and TRBJ2-7; 16 nucleotides align to TRBD2. With 2 bases clipped from V and 4 bases from J, the junction kept 14 bases outside the gene matches. The CDR3 runs 20 residues. CDR1 is SGHDN and CDR2 is FVKESK in the germline V gene. The CDR3 is CASSQRNPGLAGGIPYEQYF. CDR3 nucleotide sequence: TGTGCCAGCAGCCAACGAAACCCGGGACTAGCGGGAGGGATTCCATACGAGCAGTACTTC. Based on the CDR3 plus reference TRBV14 and TRBJ2-7, the full variable domain is EAGVTQFPSHSVIEKGQTVTLRCDPISGHDNLYWYRRVMGKEIKFLLHFVKESKQDESGMPNNRFLAERTGGTYSTLKVQPAELEDSGVYFCASSQRNPGLAGGIPYEQYFGPGTRLTVT.

This chain links TRBV7-2 with TRBJ1-2, with TRBD1 matching 7 bases. CDR3 length equals 15 residues. The V and J ends lost 3 bases and 6 bases, in that order; junction bases with no gene match: 10. The V gene's germline CDR1 is SGHTA and CDR2 FQGNSA. DNA for the CDR3: TGTGCCAGCAGCTTGGGCGGGACAGACATTAATGGCTACACCTTC. The encoded protein is CASSLGGTDINGYTF. Full variable domain (rest looked up from reference TRBV7-2 and TRBJ1-2): GAGVSQSPSNKVTEKGKDVELRCDPISGHTALYWYRQSLGQGLEFLIYFQGNSAPDKSGLPSDRFSAERTGGSVSTLTIQRTQQEDSAVYLCASSLGGTDINGYTFGSGTRLTVV.